This TCR beta chain is from a study of OX40 agonist ivuxolimab in advanced cancers. Background on the whole study: Ivuxolimab was a fully human IgG2 agonistic monoclonal antibody targeting the costimulatory receptor OX40 (CD134). Of the approximately 54 patients in dose escalation, 19 had hepatocellular carcinoma, some 15 had melanoma, 9 had renal cell carcinoma and 9 had head and neck cancer. In the dose-escalation cohort, 82.7% of patients were male, and the mean age was approximately 60 years, with a range of roughly 23 to 85. Intravenous ivuxolimab was administered to patients every 2 weeks at six dose levels: 0.01, 0.1, 0.3, 1.5, 3 and 10 mg/kg. The point of sequencing TCRbeta in the periphery was to test whether ivuxolimab changed TCR sequence diversity and drove clonal T-cell expansion. Three dose-escalation patients achieved partial responses, one with hepatocellular carcinoma and two with cutaneous melanoma. The paper reports the monotherapy dose-escalation portion (N ≈ 52 patients) of the phase I ivuxolimab trial. Prior anti-PD-1, anti-PD-L1 or anti-CTLA-4 therapy was permitted, and about two fifths of dose-escalation patients had received checkpoint inhibitors. What the study reported, not specific to this receptor: Which antigens the clonally expanded peripheral T cells were specific for was not determined. Partial responders in the 0.1-3.0 mg/kg groups had among the lowest normalized peripheral clonal expansion, especially among CD8+ T cells. At doses of 0.1 to 3.0 mg/kg, clonal expansion of both CD4+ and CD8+ T cells in blood was seen between baseline and week 6. After ivuxolimab, more expanded clones were found on average in CD8+ T cells than in CD4+ T cells. Low levels of normalized T-cell clonal expansion were also seen in some nonresponding patients.

Patients with a history of autoimmune disease or receiving systemic immunosuppression were excluded from the trial. In every dose cohort, peripheral blood was drawn for TCR sequencing at baseline, cycle 4 day 1, and cycle 7 day 1. Samples came from an open-label, multicenter, first-in-human phase I dose-escalation trial of ivuxolimab. Adults with locally advanced or metastatic melanoma, renal cell carcinoma, hepatocellular carcinoma or head and neck squamous cell carcinoma were enrolled in the trial. Before TCR sequencing, CD4+ T cells and CD8+ T cells from peripheral blood were sorted into separate populations. CDR1 SGHVS and CDR2 FNYEAQ are derived from the germline V gene. Here V drops 5 bases and J drops 6 bases, and the junction holds 8 bases not matched to any gene. The CDR3 runs 14 residues from the cysteine to the phenylalanine. The sequence is cut down to CDR3 DNA, 42 bases in frame from base 1.

Genomic DNA was extracted from sorted cells for sequencing of the TCRbeta CDR3 region. The immunoSEQ Assay was used to sequence the TCRbeta CDR3 regions. Entries here come from immuneACCESS through TCRdb and include only in-frame sequences with V and J called. Some clones fail to appear in such tables; in the studies checked, an unresolved V gene covers under half of the shortfall, and the cause of the remainder is unknown. Across this sample there are some 74,000 clones, with roughly 82% seen only once. Of the sample, 4% to 6% falls within the top ten clones. This clone was seen a single time. Its antigen is unknown. It has no much larger one-base neighbor in the sample; base qualities were not kept.

Specimen: CD4+ or CD8+ T cells sorted from blood, collected in a trial of the OX40 agonist ivuxolimab. The receptor was derived from an adult with an advanced solid tumor such as melanoma, head and neck, liver or kidney cancer. Recombination connected TRBV7-6 to TRBJ2-3; 7 bases in between match TRBD1. CDR3 protein: CASSIRQGRDTQYF. The sequenced DNA: TGTGCCAGCAGCATACGACAGGGAAGGGATACGCAGTATTTT.